This TCR beta chain appears in the sequencing data of a study of blood T cell repertoires in COVID-19. Study overall: Sites in the United States, Italy and Spain provided acute and convalescent COVID-19 samples. Sources were T cells, B-cell-depleted T cells, or PBMCs; the material itself was cDNA or gDNA.

Across fewer than 25 US areas, participants ranged in age from about 18 to 90 years. Methods used by the authors: Nucleated cell counts were estimated from reference gene primer amplification. Clones were read by immunoSEQ multiplex PCR, and TCRdb kept only the in-frame ones, dropping some. V, J and clone size reflect that table, while D and trimming were determined from the DNA. Of 120,000 to 150,000 clones listed, roughly 81% are singletons. The CDR3 spans 14 residues. CDR1 and CDR2 from the germline V gene are SGHNT and YYREEE (reference sequence). Trimming left V 0 bases short and J 4 bases short, with 10 bases between.

The TCR comes from a woman in her forties or fifties with acute COVID-19. This chain links TRBV5-4 with TRBJ2-5, with D perhaps TRBD2 (5 bases). Sequenced: PBMCs or T cells enriched from blood (not recorded which). The CDR3 reads CASSLAQRRETQYF. CDR3 DNA sequence: TGTGCCAGCAGCTTGGCCCAGCGGAGAGAGACCCAGTACTTC.